The clone carrying this TCR beta chain has only a few counts. This sample is part of a study of T-cell reconstitution after alpha-beta-depleted transplantation in children. TCRbeta library preparation incorporated unique molecular identifiers. TCRdb redid the calling of the PCR reads with MiXCR, one entry per CDR3 protein. This sample carries 450,000 to 600,000 distinct CDR3 sequences, approximately 20% of them seen once, and the ten largest clones take 3% to 4%. CDR1 is ENHRY and CDR2 is SYGVKD in the germline V gene. Trimming stripped 1 base from V and 1 base from J, with 11 bases between. CDR3 size: 15 residues.

This receptor was identified in a human donor who donated a stem cell graft to a child with acute lymphoblastic leukemia. The genes are TRBV10-3 and TRBJ2-7, with D possibly TRBD2 on 6 matching bases. The sample here was PBMCs from the stem cell graft donor, taken from the stem cell graft. The chain's CDR3 is CAISEFGGASYEQYF. CDR3 DNA: TGTGCCATCAGTGAGTTTGGAGGGGCTTCCTACGAGCAGTACTTC.